This record looks at one TCR beta chain sequence and its context. Its antigen remains unknown. Indicated treatment: oral pan-JAK inhibitor, 5-10 mg twice daily. This specimen comes from a study of CD8+ T cells in alopecia areata. Notes on the study in general: Tofacitinib produced a significant decrease in scalp clonality and in expanded CD8+ clones among the top 100. Lesional scalp, notably in alopecia totalis/universalis, had clonality above that of normal scalp.

RNA extraction was followed by reverse transcription into cDNA, which acted as the sequencing template. Repertoires were generated with immunoSEQ multiplex PCR, while TCRdb's copy carries only in-frame clones and drops some. This table holds around 100,000 clones, about 70% found once. CDR3 length: 18 amino acids. V was pared by 2 bases and J by 2 bases, with 19 bases between. Germline-derived CDR1 and CDR2 are MGHRA and YSYEKL. The clonotype originates from a human donor with alopecia areata. This chain connects TRBV4-1 to TRBJ1-5; TRBD1 is a possible D gene (6 bases). Sequencing used CD8+ T cells sorted from blood, obtained at approximately week 44, from a patient treated with tofacitinib. The chain's CDR3 is CASSQPRQAGSGNQPQHF. In DNA, the CDR3 is TGCGCCAGCAGCCAACCCCGACAGGCCGGATCGGGCAATCAGCCCCAGCATTTT.